Included here is one T cell receptor (beta chain) sequence, with context. The specificity of this receptor is unknown. Base quality data are lacking; no much larger clone is found one base away. The cohort was made up of roughly 670 healthy bone marrow donors. Cohort members were all nominally healthy when sampled, although unrecorded immune exposures were likely present. The donor was CMV seronegative and belonged to the group of around 350 seronegative cohort members. A peripheral blood sample was collected from each donor, and TCR beta sequencing was performed on peripheral blood mononuclear cells. Genomic DNA extraction from the blood cell samples was performed with the Qiagen DNeasy Blood Extraction Kit. The record originates from a study of cytomegalovirus exposure and HLA in healthy donors (dated by TCRdb to the late 2010s). The study in broad terms: In an earlier analysis of roughly 590 of the donors, less than 350 Gb of sequence data and some 120 million unique TCR beta sequences from about 180 million T cells were reported. Besides the first cohort of about 730 subjects, a separate validation cohort made up of around 120 different subjects was used. Among the approximately 420 genotyped donors, 81% belonged to the genetic ancestry cluster associated with self-reported Caucasian donors. The number of donors typed differed by locus, with roughly 629-640 for A, B, C, DRB1 and DQB1, over 500 for DQA1, about 610 for DPA1, and over 400 for DPB1. The study aimed to test whether signatures of past pathogen exposure could be identified by cataloging public T cell receptors. Rather than using new phenotypic data, the later analysis identified candidate immune exposures from TCR beta sequences and from how often those sequences occurred across donors. An early release covering 550 to 650 HLA-typed donors comprised around 300 gigabases of sequencing data and 85 million or so unique TCR sequences. Genome-wide SNP genotypes for about 65% of the 666 donors were used in a later genetic analysis, which treated that subset as a discovery cohort. Among almost 400 genotyped donors of the cohort, an average of about 240,000 unique TCR beta nucleotide sequences were sequenced per donor, approximately 20% of them non-productive. An earlier analysis of 500 to 750 of the donors applied high-throughput TCR beta sequencing to assess whether each TCR beta V gene segment acted as functional or pseudogenic. To predict cytomegalovirus infection status, the study combined high-throughput TCR immunosequencing, statistical association of individual TCRs with disease status, and machine learning. Alongside the repertoire data, information on donor age, sex, ethnicity and CMV serostatus was compiled. To study patterns of TCR occurrence, a later analysis re-analyzed previously published TCR beta repertoires from around 670 donors and added high-resolution HLA genotyping. The study used immunosequencing to profile the T cell repertoires of around 600 subjects and linked those repertoires to cytomegalovirus serostatus. Class I and class II HLA loci were covered by the typing at four-digit resolution. All discovery cohort repertoires had been generated on a single sequencing platform. A few DR-DQ haplotypes were treated as single units for association and clustering because of strong linkage in the cohort.

Results the study describes overall, beyond this receptor: According to the authors, the approach could potentially be generalized to other disease states and immunological phenotypes. An association between a missense DCLRE1C variant and V-gene and J-gene trimming of TCR beta chains was found in a later genetic analysis and replicated in an independent cohort. In vitro tests confirmed that a few of the cytomegalovirus-associated TCR beta chains recognize cytomegalovirus antigens. Correlated functional status among segregating V segments might reflect linkage disequilibrium, but an unknown experimental factor could not be ruled out. Presence/absence analyses assumed roughly uniform sequencing depth across donors, an assumption that may not hold. A total of roughly 160 TCR beta chains were listed by the study as associated with cytomegalovirus. A later genetic analysis reported fewer N-insertions in productive TCRs among donors in an Asian-associated ancestry cluster than the roughly 700-donor mean. Because counts were too low, approximately 15 rarely observed V segments, including chromosome 9 orphons, were excluded from the earlier analysis of 587 of the donors. Across donors, most TCR sequences were observed very rarely, whereas some public TCRs were present in many individuals. Some IMGT-functional V segments, including TRBV6-2 and TRBV6-3, could not be distinguished by the 87-base-pair reads and were therefore excluded. Because HLA typing was unavailable for some donors at each locus, only the typed subset was used in association tests. This cohort had only TCR beta chains sequenced, and the lack of alpha or paired-chain data limited which features could be detected. At a false discovery rate of 0.05, a later analysis linked some 18,000 TCR beta sequences to specific HLA alleles. A cluster of highly shared sequence variants was judged likely to represent a technical artifact of the sequencing pipeline. A later analysis found that HLA-associated TCR beta chains were more clonally expanded and had lower generation probabilities than equally common non-associated chains. A later analysis found that TCR association rates varied across HLA loci, with DRB1 alleles showing the most associated TCRs and HLA-C alleles the fewest. The classifier was reported to diagnose cytomegalovirus status with high specificity and sensitivity in both the original cohort and the validation cohort. In an earlier analysis of around 600 of the donors, most TCR beta V segments were observed in productive rearrangements about 87% or about 30% of the time, broadly matching IMGT annotations. In a later analysis, several top co-occurrence clusters were reported to appear linked to parvovirus B19, influenza, CMV and Epstein-Barr virus. When HLA alleles, especially DR and DQ, strongly co-occurred, attributing TCR associations to individual alleles was difficult. CMV serostatus was the only immune exposure information available for the cohort. A further reported finding was that TCR beta sequences accurately predicted the HLA-A and HLA-B alleles for most subjects in the first cohort. A later analysis found that most CMV-associated TCR beta chains appeared HLA-restricted, with HLA associations seemingly driven largely by CMV exposure.

The method was the immunoSEQ multiplex PCR assay. The multiplex PCR relied on a mix of 60 forward primers for TCR Vbeta segments and 13 reverse primers for TCR Jbeta segments. Amplification of the CDR3 region of rearranged TCR beta genes was performed with a multiplex PCR assay on genomic DNA. Amplified TCR beta libraries were sequenced as 87-base-pair reads on the Illumina HiSeq System. Processing in the source paper ran as follows. A later analysis tallied 70 million to 100 million unique TCR beta chains across the roughly 610 repertoires, and about 12 million of those chains were shared by two or more donors. A nearest-neighbor algorithm error-corrected the raw reads and collapsed the reads into unique sequences, merging closely related sequences to remove PCR and sequencing errors. CDR3 sequences were aligned to IMGT reference sequences to assign V, D and J gene segments. For a sequence to be retained, a match of at least six nucleotides was required to both a V gene segment and a J gene segment. Rearrangements were called productive when the CDR3 lacked stop codons and stayed in frame with V and J; all others were non-productive. Following IMGT convention, CDR3 was defined as the stretch from the second conserved V-encoded cysteine up to the conserved J-encoded phenylalanine. In an earlier analysis of around 640 of the donors, sequences lacking an unambiguous match to a single V gene segment were excluded. In an earlier analysis of 587 of the donors, V segments were called functional above 56.7% productive rearrangements and were called segregating when the between-donor standard deviation exceeded 5%. A statistical classification framework was built for diagnosing cytomegalovirus status from the catalog of TCR beta chain sequences. In a later analysis, TCR nucleotide sequences were compared against IMGT/GENE-DB human TR gene sequences so that V and J genes could be assigned. Using the TCRdist pipeline, a later analysis assigned CDR3 sequences along with most-parsimonious VDJ recombination scenarios. In a later analysis, each TCR beta chain was defined by its CDR3 amino acid sequence together with its V-gene family, and reads without a unique V-gene family were excluded. In a later analysis, several hundred highly shared, low-generation-probability nucleotide sequences were removed to address suspected cross-contamination and a sequencing artifact. For each public chain, a later analysis derived a clonal expansion index from normalized ranks of inferred template counts within each repertoire. A later analysis computed generation probabilities with a VDJ recombination model fitted to out-of-frame rearrangements, and checked the results against IGoR. A later analysis scored TCR-TCR, TCR-HLA and TCR-CMV co-occurrence with hypergeometric tests, applying a repertoire-size bias correction to TCR pairs. In a later analysis, false discovery rates were estimated by permuting HLA or CMV assignments 20 times. In a later analysis, co-occurring TCRs were grouped with DBSCAN, and TCRdist sequence similarity was added when clustering was performed within HLA-allele-positive subsets. For co-occurrence clustering, repertoires with fewer than 30,000 or more than 120,000 public chains were excluded, along with 4 to 6 repertoires with anomalous nucleotide sharing. The table was pulled from immuneACCESS by TCRdb, which kept in-frame rearrangements only. Such tables lose some clones; where checked, under half of the loss comes from unresolved V genes, and the rest has no known cause. That table supplies the V and J calls and clone size; D and trimming were determined from the DNA. The table for this sample lists 100,000 or so clones; approximately 80% of them were counted only once. Of the sample, less than 5% is held by the ten largest clones.

There are 16 amino acids in the CDR3, from cysteine to phenylalanine inclusive. Left in the record is the CDR3 DNA by itself, 48 bases read in frame from the first base. CDR1 and CDR2 are drawn from the germline V gene: SGDLS, YYNGEE. V is trimmed back by 1 base and J by 4 bases, and the junction contains 6 bases that no gene match accounts for. The rearranged segments are TRBV9 and TRBJ2-3, and TRBD2 matches 10 of the central bases. This receptor was taken from a woman aged 35 to 49 in good health and CMV-seronegative. The sample comprised PBMCs. The CDR3 region reads CASSVMPSGGSDTQYF. The DNA sequence is as follows: TGTGCCAGCAGCGTAATGCCTAGCGGGGGTTCAGATACGCAGTATTTT.